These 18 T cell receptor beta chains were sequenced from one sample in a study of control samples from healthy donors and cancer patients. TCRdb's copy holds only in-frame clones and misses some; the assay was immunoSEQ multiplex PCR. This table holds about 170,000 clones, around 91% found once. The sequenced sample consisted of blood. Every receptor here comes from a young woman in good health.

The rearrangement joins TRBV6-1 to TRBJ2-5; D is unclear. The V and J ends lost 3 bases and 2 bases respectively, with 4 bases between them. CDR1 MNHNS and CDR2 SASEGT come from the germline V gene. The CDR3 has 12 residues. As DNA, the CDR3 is TGTGCCAGCAGTGACAGGCAAGAGACCCAGTACTTC. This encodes CASSDRQETQYF.

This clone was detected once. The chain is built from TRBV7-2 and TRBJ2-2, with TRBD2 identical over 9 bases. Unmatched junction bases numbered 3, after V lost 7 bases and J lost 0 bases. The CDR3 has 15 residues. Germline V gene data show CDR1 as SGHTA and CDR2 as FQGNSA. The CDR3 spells CASTSGTANTGELFF. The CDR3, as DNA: TGTGCCAGCACTAGCGGGACCGCGAACACCGGGGAGCTGTTTTTT.

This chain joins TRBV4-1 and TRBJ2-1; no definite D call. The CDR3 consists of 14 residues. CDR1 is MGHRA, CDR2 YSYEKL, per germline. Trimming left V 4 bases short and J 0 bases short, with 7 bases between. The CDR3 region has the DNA TGCGCCAGCAGCCGTTCTAGCTCCTACAATGAGCAGTTCTTC. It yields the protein CASSRSSSYNEQFF.

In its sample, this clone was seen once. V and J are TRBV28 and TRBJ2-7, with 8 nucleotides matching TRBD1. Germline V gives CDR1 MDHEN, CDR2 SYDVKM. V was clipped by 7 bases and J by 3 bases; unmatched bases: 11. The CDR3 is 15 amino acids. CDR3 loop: CASKPTGTGLYEQYF. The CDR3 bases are TGTGCCAGCAAACCTACCGGGACAGGTCTCTACGAGCAGTACTTC. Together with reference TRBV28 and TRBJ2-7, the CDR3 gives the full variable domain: DVKVTQSSRYLVKRTGEKVFLECVQDMDHENMFWYRQDPGLGLRLIYFSYDVKMKEKGDIPEGYSVSREKKERFSLILESASTNQTSMYLCASKPTGTGLYEQYFGPGTRLTVT.

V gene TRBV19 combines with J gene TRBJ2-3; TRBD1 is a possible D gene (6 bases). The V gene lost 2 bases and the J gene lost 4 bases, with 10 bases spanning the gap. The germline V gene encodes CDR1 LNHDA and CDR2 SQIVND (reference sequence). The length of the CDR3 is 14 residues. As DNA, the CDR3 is TGTGCCAGTAGTATAACAGGGTTCTCAGATACGCAGTATTTT. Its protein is CASSITGFSDTQYF.

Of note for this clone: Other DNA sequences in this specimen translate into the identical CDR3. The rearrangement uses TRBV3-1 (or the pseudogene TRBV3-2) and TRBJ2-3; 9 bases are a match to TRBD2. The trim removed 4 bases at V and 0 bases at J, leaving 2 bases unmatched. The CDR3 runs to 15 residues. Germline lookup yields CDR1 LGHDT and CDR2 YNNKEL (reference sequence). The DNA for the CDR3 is TGTGCCAGCAGCCCCACTAGCGGGAGCACAGATACGCAGTATTTT. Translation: CASSPTSGSTDTQYF.

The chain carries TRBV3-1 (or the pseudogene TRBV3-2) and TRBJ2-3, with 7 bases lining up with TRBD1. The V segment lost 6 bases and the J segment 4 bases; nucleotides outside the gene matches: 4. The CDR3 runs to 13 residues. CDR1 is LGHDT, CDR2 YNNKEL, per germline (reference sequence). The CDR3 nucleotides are TGTGCCAGCAGACAGCAGGGGGCAGATACGCAGTATTTT. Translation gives CASRQQGADTQYF.

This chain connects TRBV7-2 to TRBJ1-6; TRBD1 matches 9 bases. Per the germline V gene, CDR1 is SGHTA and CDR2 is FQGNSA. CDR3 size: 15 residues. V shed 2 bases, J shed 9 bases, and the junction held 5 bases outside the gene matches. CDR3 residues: CASSLTGTGSSPLHF. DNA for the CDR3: TGTGCCAGCAGCTTAACTGGGACAGGGAGTTCACCCCTCCACTTT.

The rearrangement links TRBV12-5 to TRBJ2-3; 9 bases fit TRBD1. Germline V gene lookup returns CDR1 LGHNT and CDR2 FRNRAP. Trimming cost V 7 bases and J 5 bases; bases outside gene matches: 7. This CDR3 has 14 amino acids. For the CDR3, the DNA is TGTGCTAGTGCCCCGGGACAGGGTAAAGATACGCAGTATTTT. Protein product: CASAPGQGKDTQYF.

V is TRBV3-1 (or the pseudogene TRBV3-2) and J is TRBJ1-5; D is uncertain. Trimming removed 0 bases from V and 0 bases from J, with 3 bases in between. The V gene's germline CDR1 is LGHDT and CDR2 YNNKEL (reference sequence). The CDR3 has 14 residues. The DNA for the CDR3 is TGTGCCAGCAGCCAAGACGATAGCAATCAGCCCCAGCATTTT. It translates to CASSQDDSNQPQHF.

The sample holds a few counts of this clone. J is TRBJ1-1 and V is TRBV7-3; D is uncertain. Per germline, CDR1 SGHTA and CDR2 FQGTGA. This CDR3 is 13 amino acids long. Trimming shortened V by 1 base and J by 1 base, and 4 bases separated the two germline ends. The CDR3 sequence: CASSLMKNTEAFF. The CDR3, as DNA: TGTGCCAGCAGCTTAATGAAGAACACTGAAGCTTTCTTT.

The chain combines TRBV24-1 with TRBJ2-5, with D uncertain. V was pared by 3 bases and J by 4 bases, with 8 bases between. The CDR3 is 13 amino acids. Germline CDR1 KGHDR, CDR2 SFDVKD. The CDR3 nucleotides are TGTGCCACCAGTGATCCCACGGTAGAGACCCAGTACTTC. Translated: CATSDPTVETQYF.

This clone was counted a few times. Here the CDR3 DNA reads TGTGCCAGCTCACCTCCGGGACAGGGGGTTCAGCCCCAGCATTTT. It is translated as CASSPPGQGVQPQHF. The chain joins TRBV18 to TRBJ1-5; 11 positions agree with TRBD1. This CDR3 comprises 15 residues. V dropped 3 bases and J dropped 6; count of bases not matched to a gene: 4. CDR1 and CDR2 from the germline V gene are KGHSH and LQKENI.

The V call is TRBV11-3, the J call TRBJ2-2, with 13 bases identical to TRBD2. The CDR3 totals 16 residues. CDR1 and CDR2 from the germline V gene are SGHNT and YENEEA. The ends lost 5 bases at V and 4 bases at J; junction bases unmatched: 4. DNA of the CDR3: TGTGCCAGCAGCCCTGGACTAGCGGGGGCCACCGGGGAGCTGTTTTTT. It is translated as CASSPGLAGATGELFF. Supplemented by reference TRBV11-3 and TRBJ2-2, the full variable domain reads EAGVVQSPRYKIIEKKQPVAFWCNPISGHNTLYWYLQNLGQGPELLIRYENEEAVDDSQLPKDRFSAERLKGVDSTLKIQPAELGDSAVYLCASSPGLAGATGELFFGEGSRLTVL.

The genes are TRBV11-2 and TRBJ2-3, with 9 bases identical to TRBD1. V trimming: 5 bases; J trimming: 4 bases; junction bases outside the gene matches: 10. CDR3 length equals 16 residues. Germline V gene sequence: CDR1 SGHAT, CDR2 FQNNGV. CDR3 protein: CASSPGRRTGADTQYF. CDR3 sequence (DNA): TGTGCCAGCAGCCCGGGACGCCGGACAGGGGCAGATACGCAGTATTTT.

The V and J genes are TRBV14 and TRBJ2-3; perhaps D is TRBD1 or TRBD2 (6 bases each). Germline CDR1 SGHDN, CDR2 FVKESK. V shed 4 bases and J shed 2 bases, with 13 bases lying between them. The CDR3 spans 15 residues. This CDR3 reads CASSRGTLFTDTQYF. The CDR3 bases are TGTGCCAGCAGCCGCGGGACACTTTTCACAGATACGCAGTATTTT.

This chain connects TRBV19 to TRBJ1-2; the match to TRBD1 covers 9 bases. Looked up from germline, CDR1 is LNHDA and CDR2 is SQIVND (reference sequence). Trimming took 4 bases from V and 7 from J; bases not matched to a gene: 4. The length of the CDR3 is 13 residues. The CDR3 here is CASSKQGAGGYTF. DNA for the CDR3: TGTGCCAGTAGTAAACAGGGGGCAGGTGGCTACACCTTC.

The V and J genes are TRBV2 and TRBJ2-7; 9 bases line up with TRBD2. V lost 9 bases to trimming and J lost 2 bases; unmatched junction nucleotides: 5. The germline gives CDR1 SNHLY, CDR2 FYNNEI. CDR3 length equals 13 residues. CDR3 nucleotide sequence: TGTGCCAGTAGACTAGCGGAAACCTACGAGCAGTACTTC. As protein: CASRLAETYEQYF.